The 29 T cell receptor beta chains below come from one sample, sequenced in a study of shared clonotypes between healthy human individuals. Assay: immunoSEQ multiplex PCR; the TCRdb copy retains only in-frame clones and omits some. The sample contains around 550,000 clones, around 96% of which appear only once. Terminally differentiated effector memory CD45RA+ cells were excluded by CCR7 positive selection of CD45RO-negative cells. Source material: naive CD8+ T cells sorted from blood. The receptors were gathered from a woman aged 30 to 39 in good health.

The genes are TRBV6-6 and TRBJ2-5, with 7 bases matching TRBD1. The CDR3 is 14 amino acids. Germline CDR1 reads MNHNY; CDR2 reads SVGAGI (reference sequence). Unmatched junction bases numbered 7, after V lost 4 bases and J lost 5 bases. Written as DNA, the CDR3 is TGTGCCAGCAGTTTCACAGGGGTAGGGGAGACCCAGTACTTC. Protein product: CASSFTGVGETQYF.

V usage is TRBV19 and J usage is TRBJ2-1; 7 bases map to TRBD2. V lost 4 bases and J lost 7; bases outside the gene matches: 7. Germline V gene lookup returns CDR1 LNHDA and CDR2 SQIVND (reference sequence). CDR3 length equals 14 residues. CDR3 residues: CASSSTASGNEQFF. The CDR3 nucleotides are TGTGCCAGTAGTAGTACGGCTAGCGGAAATGAGCAGTTCTTC. Full variable domain (missing parts from reference TRBV19 and TRBJ2-1): DGGITQSPKYLFRKEGQNVTLSCEQNLNHDAMYWYRQDPGQGLRLIYYSQIVNDFQKGDIAEGYSVSREKKESFPLTVTSAQKNPTAFYLCASSSTASGNEQFFGPGTRLTVL.

The chain recombines TRBV27 with TRBJ2-1, with TRBD2 matching 8 bases. Germline V gene sequence: CDR1 MNHEY, CDR2 SMNVEV (reference sequence). The CDR3 has 13 residues. J lost 5 bases, V lost 10 bases, and 7 bases had no gene match. This CDR3 reads CAIAGGTHNEQFF. CDR3 in DNA: TGTGCCATTGCGGGAGGTACTCACAATGAGCAGTTCTTC.

The V gene is TRBV4-1, the J gene TRBJ2-7, with D unclear. CDR3 length: 14 residues. The ends were cut back, 0 bases at V and 0 bases at J, with 6 bases in the middle. CDR1 and CDR2 from the germline V gene are MGHRA and YSYEKL. CDR3 protein: CASSQEEFSYEQYF. The CDR3 DNA is TGCGCCAGCAGCCAAGAGGAATTCTCCTACGAGCAGTACTTC.

The V and J genes are TRBV5-1 and TRBJ2-1; 9 bases fit TRBD1. The CDR3 covers 14 residues. The V gene end was trimmed by 4 bases and the J gene end by 8 bases; junction bases not matched to a gene: 7. The V gene's germline CDR1 is SGHRS and CDR2 YFSETQ. The CDR3 DNA follows: TGCGCCAGCAGCCTAGGGACAGGGTTCGATGAGCAGTTCTTC. It encodes CASSLGTGFDEQFF.

Of note for this clone: The same CDR3 is also encoded by other DNA sequences in this sample. V and J are TRBV6-6 and TRBJ2-2; no clear D. Trimming left V 3 bases short and J 7 bases short, with 6 bases between. This CDR3 is 12 amino acids long. Per the germline V gene, CDR1 is MNHNY and CDR2 is SVGAGI (reference sequence). CDR3 in amino acids: CASSYSGGELFF. The DNA for the CDR3 is TGTGCCAGCAGTTATTCGGGCGGGGAGCTGTTTTTT.

The chain uses TRBV7-8 and TRBJ2-7; no firm D call. The CDR3 extends over 14 amino acids. Trimming shortened V by 1 base and J by 2 bases, and 9 bases separated the two germline ends. CDR1 is SGHVS, CDR2 FQNEAQ, per germline. The CDR3 bases are TGTGCCAGCAGCTTAGAGGTGGGAACCTACGAGCAGTACTTC. Translation: CASSLEVGTYEQYF.

The rearrangement uses TRBV19 and TRBJ2-5, with 7 positions matching TRBD2. V shed 7 bases, J shed 6 bases, and the junction held 11 bases outside the gene matches. Germline V gene sequence: CDR1 LNHDA, CDR2 SQIVND (reference sequence). The CDR3 extends over 14 amino acids. CDR3 residues: CASNSGGRDQTQYF. The CDR3 DNA reads as TGTGCCAGTAACTCAGGTGGGAGGGATCAGACCCAGTACTTC.

As DNA, the CDR3 is TGTGCCAGCAGCTTGGGGACACGTTCCTACGAGCAGTACTTC. This gives the protein CASSLGTRSYEQYF. The chain joins TRBV7-2 to TRBJ2-5, with D perhaps TRBD1 (6 bases). The tail of the sequence fits TRBJ2-7 better, so the J call may be wrong. This CDR3 is built from 14 residues. The V gene's germline CDR1 is SGHTA and CDR2 FQGNSA.

This chain connects TRBV13 to TRBJ2-3; TRBD2 matches 14 bases. The CDR3 contains 16 residues. Unmatched junction bases numbered 5, after V lost 4 bases and J lost 5 bases. Germline V gene sequence: CDR1 PRHDT, CDR2 FYEKMQ (reference sequence). CDR3 nucleotides: TGTGCCAGCAGCTCGACTAGCGGGAGGGAGATAGATACGCAGTATTTT. It yields the protein CASSSTSGREIDTQYF.

The chain is built from TRBV11-1 and TRBJ1-2, with TRBD1 as a possible D gene (6 bases). V shed 2 bases and J shed 5 bases, with 12 bases lying between them. Germline V CDR1 and CDR2: SGHAT, FQDESV (reference sequence). The CDR3 extends over 14 amino acids. For the CDR3, the DNA is TGTGCCAGCAGCTTAACGGACAGAAGATATGGCTACACCTTC. Its protein product is CASSLTDRRYGYTF.

V is TRBV28 and J is TRBJ2-5; 9 bases line up with TRBD2. CDR1 is MDHEN and CDR2 is SYDVKM in the germline V gene. V lost 3 bases and J lost 9; bases outside the gene matches: 11. The CDR3 loop spans 15 amino acids. CDR3 sequence (DNA): TGTGCCAGCAGTTTGTTACTAGCGGGTGGGGGGGCCCAGTACTTC. Its protein product is CASSLLLAGGGAQYF.

In nucleotides, the CDR3 is TGTGCCAGCAGTGGAATTAGCGGGAGGGCCGACAATGAGCAGTTCTTC. The encoded protein is CASSGISGRADNEQFF. The chain is built from TRBV28 and TRBJ2-1, with 11 bases matching TRBD2. J gave up 5 bases and V 5 bases, and 8 bases lay outside the gene matches. The CDR3 extends over 16 amino acids. Germline V gives CDR1 MDHEN, CDR2 SYDVKM. The full variable domain, its missing parts supplied by reference TRBV28 and TRBJ2-1, is DVKVTQSSRYLVKRTGEKVFLECVQDMDHENMFWYRQDPGLGLRLIYFSYDVKMKEKGDIPEGYSVSREKKERFSLILESASTNQTSMYLCASSGISGRADNEQFFGPGTRLTVL.

The chain has TRBV6-5 and TRBJ1-2, with a tentative D call TRBD1 (6 bases). Deletions cut 4 bases from V and 2 bases from J, with 8 bases between. Germline V gene lookup returns CDR1 MNHEY and CDR2 SVGAGI. There are 13 residues in the CDR3. This CDR3 is CASSLDSNYGYTF. In DNA form, the CDR3 reads TGTGCCAGCAGTTTGGACAGCAACTATGGCTACACCTTC.

The J gene is TRBJ2-7, the V gene TRBV5-6; D is possibly TRBD1 (6 bases). V lost 4 bases to trimming and J lost 5 bases, with 16 bases between them. From germline, CDR1 is SGHDT and CDR2 YYEEEE. The CDR3 has 14 amino acids. The CDR3 spells CASSPTTGLHEQYF. The CDR3 DNA follows: TGTGCCAGCAGCCCGACGACAGGTCTTCACGAGCAGTACTTC. Drawing the rest from reference TRBV5-6 and TRBJ2-7, the complete variable domain is DAGVTQSPTHLIKTRGQQVTLRCSPKSGHDTVSWYQQALGQGPQFIFQYYEEEERQRGNFPDRFSGHQFPNYSSELNVNALLLGDSALYLCASSPTTGLHEQYFGPGTRLTVT.

The chain uses TRBV27 and TRBJ2-3; 10 bases are shared with TRBD2. With V trimmed by 6 bases and J by 7 bases, 7 bases remained unmatched. The length of the CDR3 is 14 residues. Germline V gives CDR1 MNHEY, CDR2 SMNVEV (reference sequence). The CDR3 loop reads CASRPSGSIHTQYF. In nucleotides, the CDR3 is TGTGCCAGCAGGCCTAGCGGGAGCATTCATACGCAGTATTTT.

The V gene is TRBV13, the J gene TRBJ2-5; the D is unclear. This CDR3 is 14 amino acids long. Germline V gene lookup returns CDR1 PRHDT and CDR2 FYEKMQ (reference sequence). The V and J ends lost 3 bases and 0 bases respectively, with 8 bases between them. The CDR3 spells CASSLTGNQETQYF. In DNA form, the CDR3 reads TGTGCCAGCAGCTTGACGGGCAACCAAGAGACCCAGTACTTC.

V usage is TRBV25-1 and J usage is TRBJ2-1; D gene uncertain. Germline V gene data show CDR1 as MGHDK and CDR2 as SYGVNS. The CDR3 is made up of 14 amino acids. The V end lost 1 base, the J end lost 9 bases, and 13 bases lay between the germline ends. CDR3 amino acids: CASSELNYGAEQFF. As DNA, the CDR3 is TGTGCCAGCAGTGAATTGAATTATGGAGCTGAGCAGTTCTTC.

The chain has TRBV19 and TRBJ1-1; D ambiguous. Germline V CDR1 and CDR2: LNHDA, SQIVND (reference sequence). The length of the CDR3 is 12 residues. The V gene lost 9 bases and the J gene lost 0 bases, with 8 bases spanning the gap. For the CDR3, the DNA is TGTGCCAGCGCGCGGGTGAACACTGAAGCTTTCTTT. Its translation is CASARVNTEAFF.

This clone was recorded a few times. The chain joins TRBV5-7 to TRBJ2-1, with unresolved D. TRBV5-7 is assigned to the ORF class and has an uncertain function. The V and J ends lost 2 bases and 7 bases respectively, with 16 bases between them. The CDR3 sequence is 15 residues long. CDR3 loop: CASSLVAAPTNEQFF. CDR3 coding DNA: TGTGCCAGCAGCTTAGTTGCGGCTCCTACGAATGAGCAGTTCTTC.

The chain carries TRBV27 and TRBJ2-1; D not certain. This CDR3 is 13 amino acids long. Germline CDR1 and CDR2: MNHEY and SMNVEV (reference sequence). Between the trimmed V and J ends, which lost 2 bases and 7 bases, there was a span of 9 bases. CDR3 loop: CASSLEFWNEQFF. In DNA, the CDR3 is TGTGCCAGCAGTTTAGAGTTTTGGAATGAGCAGTTCTTC.

This chain links TRBV10-2 with TRBJ1-5; D uncertain. V lost 2 bases, J lost 9 bases, and 5 bases lay in between. The CDR3 spans 11 residues. CDR1 and CDR2 from the germline V gene are WSHSY and SAAADI. CDR3 sequence: CASSEGGPQHF. CDR3 coding DNA: TGCGCCAGCAGTGAGGGTGGGCCCCAGCATTTT.

The J gene is TRBJ1-4, the V gene TRBV27, with D uncertain. Trimming stripped 10 bases from V and 0 bases from J, with 12 bases between. In germline, CDR1 is MNHEY, CDR2 SMNVEV (reference sequence). The CDR3 runs to 14 residues. Written as DNA, the CDR3 is TGTGCCACCAGCGGTGGTACAACTAATGAAAAACTGTTTTTT. It translates to CATSGGTTNEKLFF. Filled out from reference TRBV27 and TRBJ1-4, the complete variable domain reads EAQVTQNPRYLITVTGKKLTVTCSQNMNHEYMSWYRQDPGLGLRQIYYSMNVEVTDKGDVPEGYKVSRKEKRNFPLILESPSPNQTSLYFCATSGGTTNEKLFFGSGTQLSVL.

In regard to this clone: Additional DNA sequences in this sample encode the identical CDR3. The rearrangement links TRBV27 to TRBJ2-7; D tentatively reads TRBD1 or TRBD2 (5 bases each). V lost 3 bases and J lost 1, with 10 bases in between. Germline V lookup: CDR1 MNHEY, CDR2 SMNVEV (reference sequence). CDR3 length: 14 residues. CDR3 sequence (DNA): TGTGCCAGCAGTTTCGGGACGTCGTCCTACGAGCAGTACTTC. Amino acids: CASSFGTSSYEQYF.

The rearrangement links TRBV5-6 to TRBJ2-7, with D uncertain. The CDR3 has 15 residues. The V gene lost 1 base and the J gene lost 4 bases, with 15 bases spanning the gap. Germline V CDR1 and CDR2: SGHDT, YYEEEE. The CDR3 DNA reads TGTGCCAGCAGCTTGTTAGCAGGTATAGAGTACGAGCAGTACTTC. As protein: CASSLLAGIEYEQYF.

The chain combines TRBV7-9 with TRBJ2-7; D possibly uses TRBD1 or TRBD2 (5 bases each). The V and J ends lost 4 bases and 8 bases respectively, with 27 bases between them. This CDR3 is 17 amino acids long. Looked up from germline, CDR1 is SEHNR and CDR2 is FQNEAQ (reference sequence). CDR3 nucleotide sequence: TGTGCCAGCAGCTCCCGACTTCCAGGGACGACGCAGAGGCAGCAGTACTTC. Protein sequence: CASSSRLPGTTQRQQYF.

The rearrangement links TRBV18 to TRBJ1-1; D may be TRBD1 (5 bases). Trimming took off 2 bases at V and 1 base at J, with 17 bases between the two ends. Germline values: CDR1 KGHSH, CDR2 LQKENI. The CDR3 extends over 17 amino acids. The CDR3 reads CASSPNRDPTRNTEAFF. In DNA form, the CDR3 reads TGTGCCAGCTCACCAAACCGGGACCCCACGAGGAACACTGAAGCTTTCTTT.

The V gene is TRBV7-9, the J gene TRBJ2-7; possible D gene TRBD2, 5 bases. Between the trimmed V and J ends, which lost 3 bases and 3 bases, there was a span of 15 bases. The CDR3 covers 15 residues. Germline assignment: CDR1 SEHNR and CDR2 FQNEAQ (reference sequence). The chain's CDR3 is CASSLEVEEDYEQYF. The CDR3, as DNA: TGTGCCAGCAGCTTGGAAGTCGAGGAGGACTACGAGCAGTACTTC.

V is TRBV7-9 and J is TRBJ1-2; D not resolved. V was cut by 4 bases and J by 8 bases, with 20 bases left in between. Germline CDR1 SEHNR, CDR2 FQNEAQ (reference sequence). This CDR3 is built from 15 residues. The CDR3 here is CASSSYPTDGGGYTF. For the CDR3, the DNA is TGTGCCAGCAGCTCCTACCCAACGGACGGCGGCGGCTACACCTTC. The complete variable domain, with remaining parts taken from reference TRBV7-9 and TRBJ1-2, reads DTGVSQNPRHKITKRGQNVTFRCDPISEHNRLYWYRQTLGQGPEFLTYFQNEAQLEKSRLLSDRFSAERPKGSFSTLEIQRTEQGDSAMYLCASSSYPTDGGGYTFGSGTRLTVV.